Each of the 8 T cell receptor beta chains below was sequenced from the same sample in a study of blood T cell repertoires in COVID-19 (TCRdb year 2020). Libraries were constructed by the immunoSEQ multiplex PCR assay. TCRdb re-hosts the immuneACCESS table, in-frame sequences only. Its copies lack some clones; in the studies checked, an unresolved V gene accounts for under half of them, and the cause for the rest is not known. This sample holds 270,000 or so clones; approximately 83% were observed only once. The ten largest clones represent 7.5% to 10% of the sample. The specimen was peripheral blood. These TCRs come from a woman in her 50s who had recovered from COVID-19.

The chain carries TRBV9 and TRBJ2-2; D gene ambiguous. V was pared by 0 bases and J by 5 bases, with 8 bases between. This CDR3 comprises 14 residues. Germline lookup yields CDR1 SGDLS and CDR2 YYNGEE. DNA for the CDR3: TGTGCCAGCAGCGTAGGGAGTGGGACCGGGGAGCTGTTTTTT. Translated, it gives CASSVGSGTGELFF.

The J gene is TRBJ2-3, the V gene TRBV7-2; TRBD2 matches 7 bases. With V trimmed by 6 bases and J by 6 bases, 9 bases remained unmatched. The CDR3 loop spans 14 amino acids. Germline values: CDR1 SGHTA, CDR2 FQGNSA. The CDR3 DNA reads as TGTGCCAGCAGGAAAAGCGGGGCGGAGGATACGCAGTATTTT. Its translation is CASRKSGAEDTQYF.

This clone was seen just once. V is TRBV9 and J is TRBJ2-1; D perhaps matches TRBD2 (6 bases). The CDR3 loop spans 18 amino acids. With 2 bases removed from V and 0 bases from J, the gap between germline ends came to 18 bases. CDR1 SGDLS and CDR2 YYNGEE come from the germline V gene. The CDR3 coding sequence is TGTGCCAGCAGCGTTAGAACGGGGGAGCCGAGCTCCTACAATGAGCAGTTCTTC. It yields the protein CASSVRTGEPSSYNEQFF.

The chain employs TRBV18 and TRBJ1-1, with 7 positions matching TRBD1. Losses at the gene ends were 2 bases for V and 0 bases for J; bases not matched to a gene: 6. The length of the CDR3 is 16 residues. The V gene's germline CDR1 is KGHSH and CDR2 LQKENI. The CDR3 DNA sequence: TGTGCCAGCTCACCAACGAGGGGGCGCGTGAACACTGAAGCTTTCTTT. Translation gives CASSPTRGRVNTEAFF.

The CDR3 DNA reads as TGTGCCAGCAGTGAACAGGGGGTCTATGGCTACACCTTC. Its protein product is CASSEQGVYGYTF. J is TRBJ1-2 and V is TRBV2, with 7 bases identical to TRBD1. This CDR3 spans 13 amino acids. Germline-derived CDR1 and CDR2 are SNHLY and FYNNEI. V shed 2 bases and J 4 bases; nucleotides not matched to a gene: 1. Complete variable domain (other parts from reference TRBV2 and TRBJ1-2): EPEVTQTPSHQVTQMGQEVILRCVPISNHLYFYWYRQILGQKVEFLVSFYNNEISEKSEIFDDQFSVERPDGSNFTLKIRSTKLEDSAMYFCASSEQGVYGYTFGSGTRLTVV.

The rearrangement links TRBV7-9 to TRBJ1-3, with 7 bases that match TRBD1. Germline CDR1 SEHNR, CDR2 FQNEAQ (reference sequence). The CDR3 covers 15 residues. V shed 5 bases, J shed 4 bases, and the junction held 8 bases outside the gene matches. The CDR3 reads CASSDTGARGNTIYF. The DNA for the CDR3 is TGTGCCAGCAGCGACACAGGGGCCAGGGGAAACACCATATATTTT.

This chain connects TRBV6-6 to TRBJ1-2, with TRBD1 identical over 9 bases. The CDR3 length is 18 residues. Germline CDR1 reads MNHNY; CDR2 reads SVGAGI (reference sequence). The ends lost 5 bases at V and 4 bases at J; junction bases unmatched: 17. Written as DNA, the CDR3 is TGTGCCAGCAGTCCTACTAGGTCGAGACAGGGGGTTGTCTATGGCTACACCTTC. Translated, it gives CASSPTRSRQGVVYGYTF.

The chain has TRBV7-9 and TRBJ1-2; 10 nucleotides agree with TRBD1. The V and J ends lost 3 bases and 6 bases, in that order; junction bases with no gene match: 4. This CDR3 is built from 14 residues. The V gene's germline CDR1 is SEHNR and CDR2 FQNEAQ (reference sequence). The chain's CDR3 is CASSFETGGNGYTF. The CDR3 DNA reads TGTGCCAGCAGCTTCGAGACAGGGGGCAATGGCTACACCTTC.